The entry below gives a single T cell receptor (beta chain) sequence along with its context. This specimen comes from a study of control samples from healthy donors and cancer patients. Repertoires were generated with immunoSEQ multiplex PCR, while TCRdb's copy carries only in-frame clones and drops some. The sample carries approximately 130,000 clones, just under 90% recorded once. From germline, CDR1 is SGHAT and CDR2 FQNNGV. This CDR3 is 14 amino acids long. J lost 3 bases, V lost 5 bases, and 6 bases had no gene match. This chain links TRBV11-2 with TRBJ2-7; 8 positions agree with TRBD1. This TCR came from a man under 40 in good health. Sequencing was done on a sample of blood. The CDR3 region is CASSPGQGGYEQYF. The CDR3 bases are TGTGCCAGCAGCCCAGGACAGGGAGGCTACGAGCAGTACTTC.